A single sample is the source of the 26 T cell receptor beta chains below, sequenced in a study of T cells in Graves' hyperthyroidism and ophthalmopathy. Researchers took RNA transcripts and amplified the TCR beta CDR3 regions from them. TCR CDR3 regions were first amplified by RT-PCR with HTBI primers. TCRdb re-derived calls from the multiplex PCR reads in MiXCR, one entry per CDR3 protein. This table has under 750,000 distinct CDR3 sequences, approximately 18% appearing once. Sequencing was done on a sample of blood. Source of these receptors: a woman aged 45-65 years with Graves' hyperthyroidism that later progressed to Graves' ophthalmopathy.

This clonotype was seen many times. V and J are TRBV20-1 and TRBJ2-5; 8 bases align to TRBD1. The ends lost 1 base at V and 5 bases at J; junction bases unmatched: 6. The CDR3 is made up of 14 amino acids. The germline CDR1 and CDR2 sequences are DFQATT and SNEGSKA (reference sequence). The CDR3 here is CSARVRGRSETQYF. In DNA form, the CDR3 reads TGCAGTGCTAGAGTCAGGGGGCGCAGTGAGACCCAGTACTTC.

This clonotype was counted a few times. The chain carries TRBV6-1 and TRBJ2-2, with no clear D. The CDR3 totals 14 residues. V shed 6 bases and J shed 4 bases, with 12 bases lying between them. The germline V gene has CDR1 MNHNS and CDR2 SASEGT. The CDR3 DNA reads as TGTGCCAGCAGGACATCCTCGGGCACCGGGGAGCTGTTTTTT. This translates into CASRTSSGTGELFF.

This clonotype was seen only a few times. The chain recombines TRBV27 with TRBJ2-7; 8 bases are a match to TRBD1. Germline values: CDR1 MNHEY, CDR2 SMNVEV (reference sequence). The CDR3 sequence is 15 residues long. The junction had 1 base not matched to a gene; V was cut back by 0 bases and J by 0 bases. The CDR3 DNA is TGTGCCAGCAGTTTATCCACAGGGGGCTCCTACGAGCAGTACTTC. Translation: CASSLSTGGSYEQYF.

This clonotype was recorded at least ten times. The gene calls are TRBV6-1 and TRBJ1-2; D ambiguous. Germline V gene data show CDR1 as MNHNS and CDR2 as SASEGT. V was shortened by 1 base and J by 4 bases, with 7 bases between the two germline ends. The CDR3 has 13 residues. CDR3 sequence reads: CASSEVQFYGYTF. DNA of the CDR3: TGTGCCAGCAGTGAAGTACAGTTCTATGGCTACACCTTC.

This clonotype has more than one count but fewer than ten. The V and J genes are TRBV3-1 and TRBJ1-6; a weak D match, TRBD1 (5 bases). The V gene's germline CDR1 is LGHDT and CDR2 YNNKEL (reference sequence). The CDR3 consists of 15 residues. Trimming removed 0 bases from V and 10 bases from J, with 13 bases in between. Here the CDR3 reads CASSQESTGGSPLHF. The CDR3 DNA is TGTGCCAGCAGCCAAGAGAGTACAGGCGGGTCACCCCTCCACTTT.

This clonotype was observed many times. The rearrangement uses TRBV11-2 and TRBJ2-5; the match to TRBD1 covers 9 bases. Germline CDR1 is SGHAT and CDR2 is FQNNGV. The CDR3 is 15 residues long. J lost 4 bases, V lost 4 bases, and 7 bases had no gene match. The CDR3 DNA reads TGTGCCAGCAGCTCCCCCGGACAGGGGCGAGAGACCCAGTACTTC. Translation: CASSSPGQGRETQYF.

This clonotype was counted between two and nine times. The chain combines TRBV20-1 with TRBJ1-5; unclear D gene. Trimming pared 0 bases from V and 1 base from J, leaving 10 bases between. Germline V gene sequence: CDR1 DFQATT, CDR2 SNEGSKA (reference sequence). The CDR3 spans 15 residues. In nucleotides, the CDR3 is TGCAGTGCTAGAGATGTGCGGGGAAGCAATCAGCCCCAGCATTTT. This codes for CSARDVRGSNQPQHF.

In its sample, this clonotype was seen a few times. This chain links TRBV6-2 or TRBV6-3 with TRBJ2-1; D might be TRBD1 (5 bases). CDR1 and CDR2 from the germline V gene are MNHEY and SVGEGT. The CDR3 loop spans 14 amino acids. V was pared by 2 bases and J by 10 bases, with 15 bases between. The CDR3 reads CASSYGARPWEQFF. The CDR3 DNA reads TGTGCCAGCAGTTACGGGGCCAGGCCTTGGGAGCAGTTCTTC.

This clonotype appeared a single time. This sequence joins TRBV19 and TRBJ2-1, with D unclear. V lost 0 bases, J lost 6 bases, and 6 bases lay in between. The germline gives CDR1 LNHDA, CDR2 SQIVND (reference sequence). The CDR3 has 13 residues. As DNA, the CDR3 is TGTGCCAGTAGTATAGACAGGATCAATGAGCAGTTCTTC. This gives the protein CASSIDRINEQFF.

The rearrangement joins TRBV6-1 to TRBJ1-4, with TRBD1 matching 11 bases. The J segment lost 7 bases and the V segment lost 6 bases, leaving 7 bases of the junction unmatched. Germline assignment: CDR1 MNHNS and CDR2 SASEGT. The CDR3 runs to 15 residues. The CDR3 DNA sequence: TGTGCCAGCAGCCCTTCGGACAGGGGGCCTGAAAAACTGTTTTTT. It specifies CASSPSDRGPEKLFF.

This clonotype was observed many times. The chain employs TRBV13 and TRBJ2-7; 8 bases line up with TRBD2. CDR1 is PRHDT and CDR2 is FYEKMQ in the germline V gene (reference sequence). There are 14 residues in the CDR3. With V trimmed by 3 bases and J by 0 bases, 1 base remained unmatched. CDR3 residues: CASSFSGSSYEQYF. In DNA, the CDR3 is TGTGCCAGCAGCTTCAGCGGGAGCTCCTACGAGCAGTACTTC.

This clonotype was recorded many times. The chain employs TRBV6-1 and TRBJ2-5, with 8 bases fitting TRBD2. There are 15 residues in the CDR3. Germline CDR1 is MNHNS and CDR2 is SASEGT. The V and J ends lost 8 bases and 1 base, in that order; junction bases with no gene match: 9. CDR3 in DNA: TGTGCCAGCTTTGCGGGGGGCTCCACCCAAGAGACCCAGTACTTC. Its protein product is CASFAGGSTQETQYF.

This chain links TRBV19 with TRBJ1-5, with D unclear. V was cut by 8 bases and J by 9 bases, with 20 bases left in between. Germline V gene lookup returns CDR1 LNHDA and CDR2 SQIVND (reference sequence). The CDR3 has 14 residues. The CDR3 DNA is TGTGCCAGTTCTGCCGGGGAAAGCGTACCGCCCCAGCATTTT. Protein sequence: CASSAGESVPPQHF.

The gene calls are TRBV9 and TRBJ2-3; 8 nucleotides match TRBD1. The germline V gene has CDR1 SGDLS and CDR2 YYNGEE. V trimming: 3 bases; J trimming: 7 bases; junction bases outside the gene matches: 7. The CDR3 spans 14 residues. CDR3 bases: TGTGCCAGCAGCGGCGGACAGGGCCTGAATACGCAGTATTTT. This gives the protein CASSGGQGLNTQYF.

The chain joins TRBV5-1 to TRBJ1-2; D is uncertain. The CDR3 spans 14 residues. Germline V gene data show CDR1 as SGHRS and CDR2 as YFSETQ. Deletions cut 3 bases from V and 5 bases from J, with 14 bases between. DNA of the CDR3: TGCGCCAGCAGCTCGGAGGGCCTGGTATATGGCTACACCTTC. Protein: CASSSEGLVYGYTF.

There are many counts of this clonotype. This chain joins TRBV7-8 and TRBJ2-7; 8 bases are shared with TRBD2. The CDR3 is 15 amino acids. Germline loops: CDR1 SGHVS, CDR2 FQNEAQ. Trimming removed 1 base from V and 2 bases from J; junction bases left unmatched: 4. CDR3 DNA sequence: TGTGCCAGCAGCTTAGACGCGGGGGGTGCCTACGAGCAGTACTTC. Protein: CASSLDAGGAYEQYF.

This clonotype has more than one count but fewer than ten. The gene calls are TRBV20-1 and TRBJ1-5; a possible D gene is TRBD1 (6 bases). This CDR3 contains 13 residues. V was shortened by 6 bases and J by 5 bases, with 14 bases between the two germline ends. Germline CDR1 DFQATT, CDR2 SNEGSKA (reference sequence). CDR3 amino acids: CSAGGDIYQPQHF. In DNA form, the CDR3 reads TGCAGTGCAGGTGGGGACATTTATCAGCCCCAGCATTTT.

This clonotype was detected many times. This chain connects TRBV5-1 to TRBJ2-7; D call uncertain. In germline, CDR1 is SGHRS, CDR2 YFSETQ. V shed 0 bases and J shed 3 bases, with 13 bases lying between them. This CDR3 contains 15 residues. The CDR3 region has the DNA TGCGCCAGCAGCTTGGAAGCAGGCGAGATCTACGAGCAGTACTTC. It encodes CASSLEAGEIYEQYF.

The CDR3 nucleotides are TGTGCCAGCAGCTTAACTAAGGACATTGAAGCTTTCTTT. This encodes CASSLTKDIEAFF. This rearrangement joins TRBV7-9 to TRBJ1-1; D possibly corresponds to TRBD1 (5 bases). V was trimmed by 2 bases and J by 7 bases, leaving 11 bases between them. Germline V lookup: CDR1 SEHNR, CDR2 FQNEAQ (reference sequence). CDR3 length equals 13 residues. The entire variable domain, with the rest obtained from reference TRBV7-9 and TRBJ1-1, is as follows: DTGVSQNPRHKITKRGQNVTFRCDPISEHNRLYWYRQTLGQGPEFLTYFQNEAQLEKSRLLSDRFSAERPKGSFSTLEIQRTEQGDSAMYLCASSLTKDIEAFFGQGTRLTVV.

J is TRBJ1-3 and V is TRBV7-9; the D gene is possibly TRBD1 (5 bases). V gave up 7 bases and J gave up 0 bases, with 10 bases separating them. From germline, CDR1 is SEHNR and CDR2 FQNEAQ (reference sequence). CDR3 length equals 14 residues. The CDR3 loop is CASTQTASGNTIYF. The CDR3 nucleotides are TGTGCCAGCACCCAGACAGCCTCTGGAAACACCATATATTTT.

At least ten counts were recorded for this clonotype. The rearrangement uses TRBV7-2 and TRBJ1-1, with 7 bases fitting TRBD1. The CDR3 is 13 amino acids. CDR1 and CDR2 from the germline V gene are SGHTA and FQGNSA. The V segment lost 6 bases and the J segment 4 bases; nucleotides outside the gene matches: 5. CDR3 in DNA: TGTGCCAGCAGGAGGGGGGACAGCACTGAAGCTTTCTTT. As protein: CASRRGDSTEAFF.

This clonotype was seen a few times. CDR3 loop: CASKGQRWRRSDTQYF. CDR3 bases: TGCGCCAGCAAAGGTCAGCGTTGGCGTAGGTCAGATACGCAGTATTTT. This chain joins TRBV5-1 and TRBJ2-3, with no clear D. This CDR3 is 16 amino acids long. The V and J ends lost 6 bases and 4 bases respectively, with 21 bases between them. Germline V lookup: CDR1 SGHRS, CDR2 YFSETQ.

The chain recombines TRBV7-9 with TRBJ1-1; 10 nucleotides align to TRBD1. The V gene end was trimmed by 8 bases and the J gene end by 5 bases; junction bases not matched to a gene: 5. The CDR3 has 13 amino acids. Germline V gene sequence: CDR1 SEHNR, CDR2 FQNEAQ (reference sequence). The CDR3 sequence is CASFGTGETEAFF. In DNA, the CDR3 is TGTGCCAGCTTTGGGACAGGGGAAACTGAAGCTTTCTTT.

The gene calls are TRBV19 and TRBJ1-5; D remains ambiguous. The V and J ends lost 7 bases and 1 base respectively, with 14 bases between them. The CDR3 covers 15 residues. Germline V gene data show CDR1 as LNHDA and CDR2 as SQIVND (reference sequence). The CDR3 spells CASTDPRKSNQPQHF. CDR3 sequence (DNA): TGTGCCAGTACCGACCCCAGGAAAAGCAATCAGCCCCAGCATTTT. Combining the CDR3 with reference TRBV19 and TRBJ1-5 gives the whole variable domain DGGITQSPKYLFRKEGQNVTLSCEQNLNHDAMYWYRQDPGQGLRLIYYSQIVNDFQKGDIAEGYSVSREKKESFPLTVTSAQKNPTAFYLCASTDPRKSNQPQHFGDGTRLSIL.

This clonotype was detected ten times or more. The V gene is TRBV30, the J gene TRBJ1-4; tentatively, D is TRBD1 (6 bases). Per germline, CDR1 GTSNPN and CDR2 SVGIG (reference sequence). The CDR3 has 14 amino acids. The ends were cut back, 5 bases at V and 8 bases at J, with 18 bases in the middle. The CDR3 spells CAWLFRGGVEKLFF. CDR3 DNA sequence: TGTGCCTGGTTATTCAGGGGTGGAGTGGAAAAACTGTTTTTT. Complete variable domain (other parts from reference TRBV30 and TRBJ1-4): SQTIHQWPATLVQPVGSPLSLECTVEGTSNPNLYWYRQAAGRGLQLLFYSVGIGQISSEVPQNLSASRPQDRQFILSSKKLLLSDSGFYLCAWLFRGGVEKLFFGSGTQLSVL.

Remarks on this clonotype: At one end the junction does not follow the germline gene, possibly because of a read error. The rearrangement links TRBV9 to TRBJ1-2; 7 bases agree with TRBD1. Germline V CDR1 and CDR2: SGDLS, YYNGEE. CDR3 length: 12 residues. Written as DNA, the CDR3 is TGTGCCAGCAGCGCGACAGGGTATGACTACACCTTC. Translation gives CASSATGYDYTF.